The next 18 T cell receptor beta chains were all read from a single sample in a study of shared clonotypes between healthy human individuals. The method was immunoSEQ multiplex PCR; TCRdb's version includes in-frame clones alone and lacks a portion of them. The repertoire has around 580,000 clones, 95% to 98% of them found once; the top ten carry 0.3%. Selected positively for CCR7 and CD45RO-negative, naive CD8 cells excluded terminally differentiated effector memory CD45RA+ cells. The material sequenced was naive CD8+ T cells sorted from blood. The receptors come from a man between 25 and 39 years old in good health.

Remarks on this clone: Other DNA sequences in this sample translate to the same CDR3. J is TRBJ1-5 and V is TRBV7-9; the D is unclear. The CDR3 consists of 12 residues. The V end was cut by 3 bases, the J end by 5 bases, with 5 bases between. Germline assignment: CDR1 SEHNR and CDR2 FQNEAQ (reference sequence). The CDR3 protein is CASSFGDQPQHF. In DNA, the CDR3 is TGTGCCAGCAGCTTCGGTGATCAGCCCCAGCATTTT.

The chain links TRBV5-4 to TRBJ1-2; D ambiguous. CDR1 and CDR2 from the germline V gene are SGHNT and YYREEE (reference sequence). Trimming removed 5 bases from V and 0 bases from J, with 11 bases in between. This CDR3 comprises 14 residues. The DNA for the CDR3 is TGTGCCAGCAGAGATACGGGAGCTAACTATGGCTACACCTTC. It codes for CASRDTGANYGYTF.

The rearrangement joins TRBV7-3 to TRBJ2-2; TRBD1 agrees at 9 bases. V lost 7 bases to trimming and J lost 6 bases; unmatched junction nucleotides: 9. Germline CDR1 and CDR2: SGHTA and FQGTGA. This CDR3 has 15 amino acids. For the CDR3, the DNA is TGTGCCAGCACCTCGACAGGGGGGTCACCCGGGGAGCTGTTTTTT. Protein product: CASTSTGGSPGELFF.

V and J are TRBV11-1 and TRBJ2-2, with 11 nucleotides matching TRBD1. The CDR3 is made up of 17 amino acids. Germline loops: CDR1 SGHAT, CDR2 FQDESV (reference sequence). Trimming removed 0 bases from V and 8 bases from J; junction bases left unmatched: 8. The CDR3 loop is CASSLAFGTGGLGELFF. As DNA, the CDR3 is TGTGCCAGCAGCTTAGCCTTCGGGACAGGGGGTCTTGGGGAGCTGTTTTTT.

This rearrangement joins TRBV4-2 to TRBJ1-2; D is unclear. CDR1 LGHNA and CDR2 YNFKEQ come from the germline V gene. The CDR3 is 16 residues long. Trimming took 5 bases from V and 0 from J, leaving 16 bases between them. In nucleotides, the CDR3 is TGTGCCAGCAGCTCCCATCCGGAAGCGTCTAACTATGGCTACACCTTC. Protein sequence: CASSSHPEASNYGYTF.

This sequence joins TRBV18 and TRBJ2-1; D assignment may be TRBD1 or TRBD2 (5 bases each). Trimming left V 0 bases short and J 1 base short, with 10 bases between. Per germline, CDR1 KGHSH and CDR2 LQKENI. The CDR3 is 16 residues long. CDR3 sequence reads: CASSPPSGASYNEQFF. CDR3 nucleotides: TGTGCCAGCTCACCACCGTCCGGGGCTTCCTACAATGAGCAGTTCTTC.

This chain uses TRBV7-9 with TRBJ2-7; no definite D call. CDR1 SEHNR and CDR2 FQNEAQ come from the germline V gene (reference sequence). V shed 5 bases and J shed 4 bases, with 15 bases lying between them. The CDR3 consists of 14 residues. This CDR3 reads CASSPPDMPYEQYF. The CDR3 coding sequence is TGTGCCAGCAGCCCGCCAGACATGCCGTACGAGCAGTACTTC.

J is TRBJ2-7 and V is TRBV7-6; D is possibly TRBD2 (7 bases). CDR3 length equals 19 residues. In germline, CDR1 is SGHVS, CDR2 FNYEAQ. The V end lost 4 bases, the J end lost 3 bases, and 28 bases lay between the germline ends. CDR3 sequence (DNA): TGTGCCAGCAGCTCGCCCGCGCAGGGGAAACGCGGGAGAAGCTACGAGCAGTACTTC. It specifies CASSSPAQGKRGRSYEQYF.

V is TRBV10-1 and J is TRBJ2-4; 7 nucleotides line up with TRBD1. Germline lookup yields CDR1 WNHNN and CDR2 SYGVQD (reference sequence). The length of the CDR3 is 16 residues. With V trimmed by 2 bases and J by 0 bases, 4 bases remained unmatched. The CDR3 DNA follows: TGCGCCAGCAGTGAGGGGACAGTCCCAGCCAAAAACATTCAGTACTTC. It is translated as CASSEGTVPAKNIQYF.

The CDR3 here is CASSSAGTQYF. The CDR3, as DNA: TGTGCCAGCAGCAGCGCGGGAACTCAGTACTTC. The V call is TRBV7-9, the J call TRBJ2-5, with D tentatively TRBD2 (6 bases). Germline lookup yields CDR1 SEHNR and CDR2 FQNEAQ (reference sequence). The CDR3 length is 11 residues. The V end was cut by 5 bases, the J end by 11 bases, with 12 bases between.

The chain combines TRBV29-1 with TRBJ1-3; unclear D gene. Germline V gene sequence: CDR1 SQVTM, CDR2 ANQGSEA. This CDR3 region has 11 residues. Trimming cost V 7 bases and J 7 bases, with 11 bases left between them. In nucleotides, the CDR3 is TGCAGCGCCGTCACCGGGAACACCATATATTTT. It specifies CSAVTGNTIYF.

This chain joins TRBV7-9 and TRBJ2-1, with a possible D match to TRBD1 (6 bases). The CDR3 is 14 amino acids. Germline CDR1 SEHNR, CDR2 FQNEAQ (reference sequence). The ends were cut back, 1 base at V and 6 bases at J, with 10 bases in the middle. For the CDR3, the DNA is TGTGCCAGCAGCTTAGGACAGGCGACCAATGAGCAGTTCTTC. Amino acid sequence: CASSLGQATNEQFF.

The V and J genes are TRBV11-2 and TRBJ2-7; D could derive from TRBD1 or TRBD2 (5 bases each). The germline CDR1 and CDR2 sequences are SGHAT and FQNNGV. The ends were cut back, 5 bases at V and 2 bases at J, with 10 bases in the middle. The CDR3 covers 13 residues. CDR3 loop: CASSRRETYEQYF. The CDR3 region has the DNA TGTGCCAGCAGCCGCAGGGAGACCTACGAGCAGTACTTC.

The chain combines TRBV11-2 with TRBJ2-5, with 16 bases aligning to TRBD2. The CDR3 spans 18 residues. Per the germline V gene, CDR1 is SGHAT and CDR2 is FQNNGV. Germline trimming cut 5 bases from V and 4 bases from J; bases unmatched to any gene: 10. The CDR3 DNA reads TGTGCCAGCAGCCCGATACTAGGGACTAGCGGGAGGGGAGAGACCCAGTACTTC. Protein: CASSPILGTSGRGETQYF.

In its sample, this clone was seen once. The rearrangement uses TRBV7-2 and TRBJ2-1, with TRBD1 matching over 9 bases. The length of the CDR3 is 14 residues. Trimming took 4 bases from V and 7 from J; bases not matched to a gene: 5. Looked up from germline, CDR1 is SGHTA and CDR2 is FQGNSA. As DNA, the CDR3 is TGTGCCAGCAGCTCCACGGGACAGGGAAATGAGCAGTTCTTC. It yields the protein CASSSTGQGNEQFF.

This rearrangement joins TRBV7-9 to TRBJ1-1; TRBD1 agrees at 7 bases. The trim removed 0 bases at V and 2 bases at J, leaving 9 bases unmatched. The germline gives CDR1 SEHNR, CDR2 FQNEAQ (reference sequence). The CDR3 has 17 residues. The CDR3 bases are TGTGCCAGCAGCTTAGCCCCCAGACAGGGCCTAAACACTGAAGCTTTCTTT. Translated: CASSLAPRQGLNTEAFF.

The chain links TRBV29-1 to TRBJ2-7; 8 bases line up with TRBD1. This CDR3 has 12 residues. The V segment lost 3 bases and the J segment 6 bases; nucleotides outside the gene matches: 4. From germline, CDR1 is SQVTM and CDR2 ANQGSEA. The CDR3 region is CSVDFGQGEQYF. Written as DNA, the CDR3 is TGCAGCGTTGATTTCGGACAGGGCGAGCAGTACTTC.

This chain connects TRBV5-1 to TRBJ1-4; no reliable D call. This CDR3 region has 15 residues. Germline assignment: CDR1 SGHRS and CDR2 YFSETQ. Trimming took off 4 bases at V and 12 bases at J, with 22 bases between the two ends. In DNA form, the CDR3 reads TGCGCCAGCAGCGCCCCAAATGATGAAAATGGGGAACTGTTTTTT. Translating it yields CASSAPNDENGELFF.